This record concerns one T cell receptor (beta chain) sequence. The antigen is not known. The sample belongs to a study of T cell responses to AZD1222 COVID-19 vaccine. Overall study results and limits: Nearly half of spike-specific TCRs reportedly target unmutated variant regions.

Germline V CDR1 and CDR2: MNHEY, SMNVEV (reference sequence). The CDR3 spans 11 residues. V was shortened by 10 bases and J by 4 bases, with 10 bases between the two germline ends. Clones were read by immunoSEQ multiplex PCR, and TCRdb kept only the in-frame ones, dropping some. The sample lists around 110,000 clones, around 91% occurring once. This specimen consisted of peripheral blood, obtained 28 days after the second AZD1222 dose. This chain uses TRBV27 with TRBJ1-1; TRBD1 might be the D (6 bases). The receptor comes from an adult who received the AZD1222 COVID-19 vaccine. CDR3 coding DNA: TGTGCCACCGTAGGGGGCACTGAAGCTTTCTTT. Protein sequence: CATVGGTEAFF.